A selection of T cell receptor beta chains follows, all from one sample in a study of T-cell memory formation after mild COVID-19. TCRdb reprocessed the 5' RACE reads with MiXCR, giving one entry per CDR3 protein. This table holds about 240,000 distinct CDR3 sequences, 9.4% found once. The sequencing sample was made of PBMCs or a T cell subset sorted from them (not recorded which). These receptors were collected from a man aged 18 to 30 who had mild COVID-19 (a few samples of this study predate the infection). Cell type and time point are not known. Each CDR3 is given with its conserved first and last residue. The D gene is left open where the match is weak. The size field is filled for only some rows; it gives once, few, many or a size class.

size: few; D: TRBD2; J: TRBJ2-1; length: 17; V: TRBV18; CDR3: CASSLRLAGDTYNEQFF; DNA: TGTGCCAGCTCACTCAGACTAGCGGGGGATACCTACAATGAGCAGTTCTTC
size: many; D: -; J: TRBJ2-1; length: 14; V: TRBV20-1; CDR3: CSAMGGAVYNEQFF; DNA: TGCAGTGCTATGGGGGGGGCTGTCTACAATGAGCAGTTCTTC
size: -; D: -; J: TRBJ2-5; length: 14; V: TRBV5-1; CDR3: CASSWRDRPETQYF; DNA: TGCGCCAGCAGCTGGAGGGACCGTCCAGAGACCCAGTACTTC
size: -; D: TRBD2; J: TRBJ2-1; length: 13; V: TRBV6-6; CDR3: CASSHGGSNEQFF; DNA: TGTGCCAGCAGCCACGGGGGGAGCAATGAGCAGTTCTTC
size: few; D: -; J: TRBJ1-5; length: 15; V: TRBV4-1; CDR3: CASSQDGQPSRPQHF; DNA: TGCGCCAGCAGCCAAGACGGACAGCCCTCGAGGCCCCAGCATTTT
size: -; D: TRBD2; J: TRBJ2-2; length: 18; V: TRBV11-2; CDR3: CATFLGTSGVWNTGELFF; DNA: TGTGCCACCTTTTTAGGGACTAGCGGGGTCTGGAACACCGGGGAGCTGTTTTTT
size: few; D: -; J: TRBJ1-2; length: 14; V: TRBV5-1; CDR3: CASSSNREADGYTF; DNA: TGCGCCAGCAGCTCGAACAGGGAGGCAGATGGCTACACCTTC
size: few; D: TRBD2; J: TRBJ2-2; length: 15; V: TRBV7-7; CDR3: CASSPSGVNTGELFF; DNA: TGTGCCAGCAGCCCTAGCGGGGTTAACACCGGGGAGCTGTTTTTT
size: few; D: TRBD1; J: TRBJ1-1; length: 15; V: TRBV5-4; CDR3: CASSFPGQASTEAFF; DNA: TGTGCCAGCAGCTTCCCGGGACAGGCTTCAACTGAAGCTTTCTTT
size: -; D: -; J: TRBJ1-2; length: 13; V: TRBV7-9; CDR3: CASIHRAGEGYTF; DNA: TGTGCCAGCATTCACCGGGCCGGGGAGGGCTACACCTTC
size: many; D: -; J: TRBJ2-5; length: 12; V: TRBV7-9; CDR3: CASSLGIKTQYF; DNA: TGTGCCAGCAGCTTAGGTATCAAGACCCAGTACTTC
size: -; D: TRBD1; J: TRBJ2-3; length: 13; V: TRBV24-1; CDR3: CATGDRGTDTQYF; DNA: TGTGCCACCGGTGACAGGGGGACAGATACGCAGTATTTT
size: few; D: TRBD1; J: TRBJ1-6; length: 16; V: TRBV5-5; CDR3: CASSPRTGDYNSPLHF; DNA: TGTGCCAGCAGCCCTAGGACAGGGGATTATAATTCACCCCTCCACTTT
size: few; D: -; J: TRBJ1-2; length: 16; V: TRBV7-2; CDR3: CASSLVGGSASYGYTF; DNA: TGTGCCAGCAGCTTAGTTGGGGGGTCCGCTAGCTATGGCTACACCTTC
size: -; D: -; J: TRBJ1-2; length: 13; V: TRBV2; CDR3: CASSRTELYGYTF; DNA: TGTGCCAGCAGTCGAACGGAACTCTATGGCTACACCTTC
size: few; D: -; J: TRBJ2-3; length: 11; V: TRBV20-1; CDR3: CSARGNRAQYF; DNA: TGCAGTGCTAGGGGGAATCGCGCGCAGTATTTT
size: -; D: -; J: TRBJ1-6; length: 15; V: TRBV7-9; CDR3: CASSLRGVHNSPLHF; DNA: TGTGCCAGCAGCCTCCGGGGGGTGCATAATTCACCCCTCCACTTT
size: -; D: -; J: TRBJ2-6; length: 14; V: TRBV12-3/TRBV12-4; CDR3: CASSHRNGANVLTF; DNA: TGTGCCAGCAGTCACCGTAACGGGGCCAACGTCCTGACTTTC
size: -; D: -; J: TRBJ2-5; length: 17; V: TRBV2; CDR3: CASSEIGLGSYQETQYF; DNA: TGTGCCAGCAGTGAGATTGGACTGGGATCCTACCAAGAGACCCAGTACTTC
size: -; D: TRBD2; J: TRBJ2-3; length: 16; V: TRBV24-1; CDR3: CATSDPTSGGTDTQYF; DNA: TGTGCCACCAGTGATCCCACTAGCGGGGGAACAGATACGCAGTATTTT
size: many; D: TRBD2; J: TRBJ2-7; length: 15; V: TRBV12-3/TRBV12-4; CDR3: CASSRSGGGTYEQYF; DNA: TGTGCCAGCAGCCGTAGCGGGGGCGGAACGTACGAGCAGTACTTC
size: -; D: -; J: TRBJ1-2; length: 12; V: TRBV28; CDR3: CASSFVNYGYTF; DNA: TGTGCCAGCAGTTTCGTTAACTATGGCTACACCTTC
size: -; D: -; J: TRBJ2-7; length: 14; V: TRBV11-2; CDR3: CASSSPTSTYEQYF; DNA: TGTGCCAGCAGCTCCCCAACGTCCACCTACGAGCAGTACTTC